Below, 10 T cell receptor beta chains from the same sample are listed, as sequenced in a study of OX40 agonist ivuxolimab in advanced cancers. The protocol was immunoSEQ multiplex PCR, while the TCRdb copy is restricted to in-frame clones and leaves out a portion. The sample carries about 36,000 clones, approximately 80% recorded once. The specimen comprised CD4+ or CD8+ T cells sorted from blood, sampled in a trial of the OX40 agonist ivuxolimab. The origin of the receptors is an adult with an advanced solid tumor such as melanoma, head and neck, liver or kidney cancer.

This rearrangement joins TRBV19 to TRBJ2-3; 13 bases line up with TRBD2. Germline lookup yields CDR1 LNHDA and CDR2 SQIVND (reference sequence). Germline trimming cut 1 base from V and 4 bases from J; bases unmatched to any gene: 2. The CDR3 runs to 16 residues. CDR3 sequence reads: CASSIGTSGSADTQYF. Here the CDR3 DNA reads TGTGCCAGTAGTATAGGGACTAGCGGGAGCGCAGATACGCAGTATTTT.

The V call is TRBV6-5, the J call TRBJ2-2; D is undetermined. V lost 6 bases and J lost 6, with 11 bases in between. The CDR3 is 13 residues long. Germline V lookup: CDR1 MNHEY, CDR2 SVGAGI. CDR3 nucleotide sequence: TGTGCCAGCAGAGCTGACACGGCCGGGGAGCTGTTTTTT. Translating it yields CASRADTAGELFF.

The V and J genes are TRBV5-8 and TRBJ1-1, with D hard to call. Trimming took 9 bases from V and 1 from J, leaving 16 bases between them. The CDR3 sequence is 14 residues long. The germline V gene has CDR1 SGHTS and CDR2 YDEGEE. Written as DNA, the CDR3 is TGTGCCACCGGGAGGAGGGATTGGAACACTGAAGCTTTCTTT. Encoded protein: CATGRRDWNTEAFF.

CDR3 sequence reads: CASSSSGTGGARGELFF. The DNA for the CDR3 is TGTGCCAGCAGCTCCTCCGGGACAGGGGGCGCCCGCGGGGAGCTGTTTTTT. V and J are TRBV11-2 and TRBJ2-2; 12 positions agree with TRBD1. V shed 4 bases and J 7 bases; nucleotides not matched to a gene: 10. Germline V lookup: CDR1 SGHAT, CDR2 FQNNGV. The CDR3 has 17 amino acids.

This clone appeared a single time. The chain joins TRBV11-2 to TRBJ1-1; no clear D gene. In germline, CDR1 is SGHAT, CDR2 FQNNGV. V dropped 2 bases and J dropped 7 bases, with 20 bases sitting between them. This CDR3 comprises 16 residues. The CDR3 region has the DNA TGTGCCAGCAGCTTAACGTGGGTGGCCGCGTCATATGAAGCTTTCTTT. It translates to CASSLTWVAASYEAFF.

This chain joins TRBV5-1 and TRBJ2-2; 12 bases map to TRBD1. The CDR3 contains 14 residues. V lost 5 bases, J lost 6 bases, and 2 bases stayed unmatched. Looked up from germline, CDR1 is SGHRS and CDR2 is YFSETQ. The DNA for the CDR3 is TGCGCCAGCAGTGGGGACAGGGGGCCCGGGGAGCTGTTTTTT. Amino acids: CASSGDRGPGELFF.

The chain has TRBV4-1 and TRBJ1-2, with 8 bases matching TRBD1. Looked up from germline, CDR1 is MGHRA and CDR2 is YSYEKL. The CDR3 has 15 amino acids. The trim removed 0 bases at V and 8 bases at J, leaving 8 bases unmatched. The CDR3 sequence: CASSQEGQEDKGYTF. The CDR3 DNA reads TGCGCCAGCAGCCAAGAGGGACAGGAGGACAAAGGCTACACCTTC.

The chain joins TRBV11-1 to TRBJ1-1; D unclear. Germline values: CDR1 SGHAT, CDR2 FQDESV (reference sequence). The CDR3 is 14 residues long. Trimming stripped 1 base from V and 7 bases from J, with 13 bases between. The CDR3, as DNA: TGTGCCAGCAGCTTAGTCCCGGGAAAGAGTGAAGCTTTCTTT. As protein: CASSLVPGKSEAFF.

As DNA, the CDR3 is TGTGCCAGCACCCAGGGATGGGAGCCGAACACCGGGGAGCTGTTTTTT. Protein: CASTQGWEPNTGELFF. This chain uses TRBV11-3 with TRBJ2-2; D tentatively reads TRBD1 or TRBD2 (5 bases each). Germline V gives CDR1 SGHNT, CDR2 YENEEA. V was clipped by 7 bases and J by 0 bases, with 15 bases between them. The CDR3 sequence is 16 residues long.

The chain uses TRBV13 and TRBJ2-3, with D possibly being TRBD2 (7 bases). CDR1 and CDR2 from the germline V gene are PRHDT and FYEKMQ (reference sequence). Trimming cost V 4 bases and J 5 bases, with 19 bases left between them. This CDR3 is 16 amino acids long. For the CDR3, the DNA is TGTGCCAGCAGCTGGCAAGGAGGGGGGGCCAGAGATACGCAGTATTTT. Translation gives CASSWQGGGARDTQYF.